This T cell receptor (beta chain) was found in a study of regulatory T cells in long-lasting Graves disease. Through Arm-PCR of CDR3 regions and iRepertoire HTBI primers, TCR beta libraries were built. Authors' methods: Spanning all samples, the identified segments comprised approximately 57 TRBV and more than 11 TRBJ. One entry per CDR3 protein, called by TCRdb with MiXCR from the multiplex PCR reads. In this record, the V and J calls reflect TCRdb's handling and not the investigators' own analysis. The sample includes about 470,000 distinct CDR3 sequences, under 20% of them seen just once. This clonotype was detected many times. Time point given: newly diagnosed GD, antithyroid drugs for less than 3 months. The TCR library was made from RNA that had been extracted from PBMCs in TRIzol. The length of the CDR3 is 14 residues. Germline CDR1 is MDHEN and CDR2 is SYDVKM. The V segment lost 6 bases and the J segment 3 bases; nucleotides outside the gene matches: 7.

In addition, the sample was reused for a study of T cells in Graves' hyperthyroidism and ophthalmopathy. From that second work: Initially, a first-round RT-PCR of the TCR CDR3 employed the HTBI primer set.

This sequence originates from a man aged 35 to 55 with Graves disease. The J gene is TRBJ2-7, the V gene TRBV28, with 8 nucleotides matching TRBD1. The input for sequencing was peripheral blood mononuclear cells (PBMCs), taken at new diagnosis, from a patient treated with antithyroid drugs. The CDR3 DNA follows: TGTGCCAGCAGCCTTCCGGGACAGGTCTACGAGCAGTACTTC. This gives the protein CASSLPGQVYEQYF. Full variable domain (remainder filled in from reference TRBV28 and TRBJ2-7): DVKVTQSSRYLVKRTGEKVFLECVQDMDHENMFWYRQDPGLGLRLIYFSYDVKMKEKGDIPEGYSVSREKKERFSLILESASTNQTSMYLCASSLPGQVYEQYFGPGTRLTVT.